What follows are 4 T cell receptor beta chains derived from one specimen sequenced in a study of T-cell reconstitution after alpha-beta-depleted transplantation in children. Using unique molecular identifiers, the investigators prepared the TCRbeta library. One entry per CDR3 protein results from TCRdb running MiXCR on the PCR reads. The repertoire holds some 76,000 distinct CDR3 sequences, with around 9.9% as singletons. Sequenced here: PBMCs, sampled before TCRalphabeta/CD19-depleted stem cell transplant. Receptor source: a boy between 10 and 17 years old with acute myeloid leukemia, due to receive a stem cell transplant.

This clonotype was recorded many times. The chain has TRBV7-6 and TRBJ2-1; 11 bases are a match to TRBD2. The trim removed 5 bases at V and 3 bases at J, leaving 3 bases unmatched. CDR1 SGHVS and CDR2 FNYEAQ come from the germline V gene. This CDR3 has 15 amino acids. The CDR3, as DNA: TGTGCCAGCAGCCCGGGACTAGCGGACTACAATGAGCAGTTCTTC. Translated, it gives CASSPGLADYNEQFF. The full variable domain, rest sourced from reference TRBV7-6 and TRBJ2-1, is GAGVSQSPRYKVTKRGQDVALRCDPISGHVSLYWYRQALGQGPEFLTYFNYEAQQDKSGLPNDRFSAERPEGSISTLTIQRTEQRDSAMYRCASSPGLADYNEQFFGPGTRLTVL.

This clonotype was counted ten times or more. This sequence joins TRBV5-6 and TRBJ2-3; 15 bases are a match to TRBD2. J lost 2 bases, V lost 3 bases, and 7 bases had no gene match. This CDR3 is 18 amino acids long. Germline V lookup: CDR1 SGHDT, CDR2 YYEEEE. As DNA, the CDR3 is TGTGCCAGCAGCTCCCTCAGGACTAGCGGGAGGGTCACAGATACGCAGTATTTT. Its translation: CASSSLRTSGRVTDTQYF.

This clonotype was recorded many times. V gene TRBV7-9 combines with J gene TRBJ2-7; D gene ambiguous. Germline loops: CDR1 SEHNR, CDR2 FQNEAQ (reference sequence). The CDR3 contains 14 residues. The V end was cut by 6 bases, the J end by 2 bases, with 14 bases between. This CDR3 reads CASRDLKNPYEQYF. The CDR3 DNA is TGTGCCAGCAGAGACCTGAAAAACCCCTACGAGCAGTACTTC.

In its sample, this clonotype was seen many times. The rearrangement uses TRBV29-1 and TRBJ1-1, with no clear D. The CDR3 runs to 15 residues. Germline V gives CDR1 SQVTM, CDR2 ANQGSEA. Trimming cost V 2 bases and J 2 bases, with 15 bases left between them. The CDR3, as DNA: TGCAGCGTTGAATTCCTTCCCGGGAGCAACACTGAAGCTTTCTTT. Translated, it gives CSVEFLPGSNTEAFF. Looking up the rest from reference TRBV29-1 and TRBJ1-1 gives the full variable domain: SAVISQKPSRDICQRGTSLTIQCQVDSQVTMMFWYRQQPGQSLTLIATANQGSEATYESGFVIDKFPISRPNLTFSTLTVSNMSPEDSSIYLCSVEFLPGSNTEAFFGQGTRLTVV.